The clone carrying this T cell receptor beta chain was observed at least ten times. The antigen remains undetermined. CDR3 length equals 18 residues. With 3 bases removed from V and 6 bases from J, the gap between germline ends came to 27 bases. The germline V gene encodes CDR1 LNHNV and CDR2 YYDKDF (reference sequence). The sample comes from a study of T-cell reconstitution after alpha-beta-depleted transplantation in children. During its preparation, the TCRbeta library received unique molecular identifiers. TCRdb reprocessed the PCR reads with MiXCR, giving one entry per CDR3 protein. Among about 580,000 distinct CDR3 sequences listed, 23% were seen once. General study findings and limits: Hyperexpanded clones declined; after one year, newly produced T cells mostly supplied diversity. After transplant, high TCRbeta diversity at day 60 in some patients arose from surviving recipient T cells and thymic progenitors. Expanded clones from the graft, numbering several hundred, reportedly supplied alpha-beta T cells about two months after transplant.

The sample was PBMCs, mostly from graft donor cells, taken 360 days after TCRalphabeta/CD19-depleted stem cell transplant. This chain connects TRBV15 to TRBJ2-7; possibly TRBD1 for D (5 bases). The clonotype was recovered from a boy under two years old who had a stem cell transplant for acute myeloid leukemia, so the T cells may come from the graft donor. The CDR3 spells CATSSPLANQGNPAEQYF. In DNA form, the CDR3 reads TGTGCCACCAGCAGTCCTCTCGCCAATCAGGGAAACCCCGCCGAGCAGTACTTC. Combining the CDR3 with reference TRBV15 and TRBJ2-7 gives the whole variable domain DAMVIQNPRYQVTQFGKPVTLSCSQTLNHNVMYWYQQKSSQAPKLLFHYYDKDFNNEADTPDNFQSRRPNTSFCFLDIRSPGLGDTAMYLCATSSPLANQGNPAEQYFGPGTRLTVT.